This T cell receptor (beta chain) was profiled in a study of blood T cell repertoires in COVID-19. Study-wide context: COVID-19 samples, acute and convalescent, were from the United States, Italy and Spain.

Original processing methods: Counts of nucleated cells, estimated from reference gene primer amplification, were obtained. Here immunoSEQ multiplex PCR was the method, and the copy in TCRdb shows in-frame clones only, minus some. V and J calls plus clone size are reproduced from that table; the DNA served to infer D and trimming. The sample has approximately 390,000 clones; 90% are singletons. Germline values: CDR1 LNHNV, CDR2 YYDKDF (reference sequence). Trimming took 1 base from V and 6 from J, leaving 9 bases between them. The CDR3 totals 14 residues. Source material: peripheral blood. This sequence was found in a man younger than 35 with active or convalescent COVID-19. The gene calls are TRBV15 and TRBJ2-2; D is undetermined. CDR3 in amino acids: CATSRVIGAGELFF. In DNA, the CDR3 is TGTGCCACCAGCAGAGTTATCGGAGCCGGGGAGCTGTTTTTT.